The 6 T cell receptor beta chains in this list originate from one sample, sequenced in a study of beta chain features in type 1 diabetes. The whole isolated RNA underwent reverse transcription, so sequencing captured expressed TCRB transcripts. Produced via immunoSEQ multiplex PCR; TCRdb's table is partial and in-frame only. The table has 200,000 to 300,000 clones, roughly a tenth seen once. These TCRs are of unknown antigen specificity. Study-level results: All four CD4+ subsets of Type 1 diabetes patients contained TCRB CDR3s that were moderately but significantly shorter.

Source material: naive CD4+ T cells from blood. The source of these receptors is a man younger than 45 with type 1 diabetes.

Many counts were recorded for this clone. J is TRBJ2-4 and V is TRBV23-1; D perhaps matches TRBD1 (6 bases). TRBV23-1 is assigned to the ORF class and has an uncertain function. Deletions cut 6 bases from V and 5 bases from J, with 11 bases between. The CDR3 has 13 amino acids. CDR3: CASSPGQQNIQYF. The CDR3 DNA follows: TGCGCCAGCAGCCCAGGACAGCAAAACATTCAGTACTTC.

This clone was counted between two and nine times. The chain uses TRBV4-2 and TRBJ1-3; no firm D call. Trimming removed 1 base from V and 0 bases from J, with 13 bases in between. The CDR3 has 17 amino acids. CDR1 LGHNA and CDR2 YNFKEQ come from the germline V gene. CDR3 sequence: CASSQAVTSVSGNTIYF. For the CDR3, the DNA is TGTGCCAGCAGCCAAGCGGTGACCAGCGTCTCTGGAAACACCATATATTTT.

This clone came up a few times. This chain connects TRBV28 to TRBJ1-1, with D maybe TRBD1 (5 bases). There are 13 residues in the CDR3. The germline V gene encodes CDR1 MDHEN and CDR2 SYDVKM. Trimming pared 11 bases from V and 1 base from J, leaving 14 bases between. CDR3 nucleotides: TGTGCCGGGGGAGGGCAGGGGAACACTGAAGCTTTCTTT. It is translated as CAGGGQGNTEAFF.

Regarding this clone: Other DNA sequences within the sample encode an identical CDR3. The chain recombines TRBV7-9 with TRBJ2-7; 7 bases match TRBD1. The CDR3 contains 12 residues. The germline V gene has CDR1 SEHNR and CDR2 FQNEAQ (reference sequence). V lost 5 bases and J lost 5; bases outside the gene matches: 3. CDR3 DNA: TGTGCCAGCAGCCTCACAGGGGACGAGCAGTACTTC. Protein product: CASSLTGDEQYF.

This clone was counted between two and nine times. V is TRBV28 and J is TRBJ1-5; 12 bases fit TRBD1. There are 15 residues in the CDR3. The V gene's germline CDR1 is MDHEN and CDR2 SYDVKM. V shed 5 bases and J 7 bases; nucleotides not matched to a gene: 6. The CDR3 region has the DNA TGTGCCAGCAGTCACCCCGGGACAGGGGGCCAGCCCCAGCATTTT. Its protein is CASSHPGTGGQPQHF. The variable domain in full, completed from reference TRBV28 and TRBJ1-5, reads DVKVTQSSRYLVKRTGEKVFLECVQDMDHENMFWYRQDPGLGLRLIYFSYDVKMKEKGDIPEGYSVSREKKERFSLILESASTNQTSMYLCASSHPGTGGQPQHFGDGTRLSIL.

There are a few counts of this clone. The chain uses TRBV7-2 and TRBJ2-7; perhaps TRBD1 as D (6 bases). The V end was cut by 5 bases, the J end by 7 bases, with 18 bases between. The CDR3 spans 14 residues. CDR1 and CDR2 (germline): SGHTA, FQGNSA. CDR3 nucleotides: TGTGCCAGCAGCGGCGGACCAGCCACAGGGGAGCAGTACTTC. Translated, it gives CASSGGPATGEQYF.